This is a list of T cell receptor beta chains from one sample in a study of blood T cell repertoires in COVID-19. Assay used: immunoSEQ multiplex PCR; TCRdb lists only in-frame clones, some missing. The sample consists of 310,000 or so clones, around 86% of them appearing once. The sequenced sample was PBMCs or T cells enriched from blood (not recorded which). These receptors came from a woman between 18 and 29 years old who had recovered from COVID-19. The CDR3 runs from the conserved cysteine through the conserved F or W. Each record gives: CDR3 protein, CDR3 DNA, V gene, clone size, J gene, D gene. D genes are given only for firm matches. A row's size may be missing; if present it is once, few, many or a size class.

CASSQQENTEAFF TGTGCCAGCAGCCAACAAGAGAACACTGAAGCTTTCTTT TRBV7-6 NA TRBJ1-1 NA
CAISEYRGRSNTEAFF TGTGCCATCAGTGAGTACAGGGGCCGTTCGAACACTGAAGCTTTCTTT TRBV10-3 once TRBJ1-1 TRBD1
CASSQAFEGEHLYEQYF TGCGCCAGCAGCCAAGCATTTGAGGGGGAACATTTATACGAGCAGTACTTC TRBV4-1 NA TRBJ2-7 NA
CASSLRGNYEQYF TGTGCCAGCAGTTTAAGGGGCAACTACGAGCAGTACTTC TRBV27 NA TRBJ2-7 NA
CASRGQGNYGYTF TGTGCCAGTCGGGGACAGGGGAACTATGGCTACACCTTC TRBV28 NA TRBJ1-2 TRBD1
CASSLDRNFYGYTF TGTGCCAGCAGCTTGGACAGAAACTTTTATGGCTACACCTTC TRBV5-5 NA TRBJ1-2 NA
CASSSWTSRATDTQYF TGCGCCAGCAGCTCGTGGACTAGTAGGGCTACAGATACGCAGTATTTT TRBV5-1 once TRBJ2-3 TRBD2
CASSYLARYEQYF TGTGCCAGCAGTTACTTAGCTCGCTACGAGCAGTACTTC TRBV12-3/TRBV12-4 NA TRBJ2-7 NA
CAWSPGTGGRHEQYF TGTGCCTGGAGTCCCGGGACAGGGGGCAGGCACGAGCAGTACTTC TRBV30 NA TRBJ2-7 TRBD1
CASSLGLNRGFDEQYF TGCGCCAGCAGCTTGGGATTAAACAGGGGTTTCGACGAGCAGTACTTC TRBV5-1 NA TRBJ2-7 TRBD1
CASSGLGGSYNSPLHF TGTGCCAGCAGCGGTCTCGGAGGCTCCTATAATTCACCCCTCCACTTT TRBV7-9 once TRBJ1-6 NA
CASSRPSTSGGRDTQYF TGTGCCAGCAGCCGTCCCTCGACTAGCGGGGGGCGAGATACGCAGTATTTT TRBV7-9 NA TRBJ2-3 TRBD2
CASSSDRVGAGELFF TGTGCCAGCAGCTCGGACAGGGTCGGGGCCGGGGAGCTGTTTTTT TRBV7-2 few TRBJ2-2 TRBD1
CASSLAGGLDNEQFF TGTGCCAGCAGCTTGGCGGGCGGCCTAGACAATGAGCAGTTCTTC TRBV7-9 NA TRBJ2-1 NA
CASSPLRGVTDTQYF TGTGCCAGCTCCCCCTTACGCGGGGTGACAGATACGCAGTATTTT TRBV18 NA TRBJ2-3 NA
CASNHRATDLNYGYTF TGTGCCAGCAATCACAGGGCAACAGATCTTAACTATGGCTACACCTTC TRBV27 NA TRBJ1-2 NA
CASSYSGDRNQPQHF TGTGCCAGCAGTTACTCGGGGGACAGAAATCAGCCCCAGCATTTT TRBV6-5 NA TRBJ1-5 TRBD1
CASSQVSGGRGQPQHF TGCGCCAGCAGCCAAGTATCAGGGGGCAGAGGGCAGCCCCAGCATTTT TRBV4-1 NA TRBJ1-5 TRBD1
CASSQSGGRLFF TGTGCCAGCAGCCAGTCCGGGGGTAGGCTGTTTTTT TRBV7-3 NA TRBJ2-2 NA
CASSPGIPLYGYTF TGTGCCAGCAGCCCCGGGATCCCCCTCTATGGCTACACCTTC TRBV28 NA TRBJ1-2 NA
CSGSLTSGTDTQYF TGCAGTGGTAGTCTGACTAGCGGCACAGATACGCAGTATTTT TRBV20-1 NA TRBJ2-3 TRBD2
CASSLSLIGFAGGSNEQFF TGTGCCAGCAGTTTAAGCTTAATTGGGTTCGCGGGAGGAAGCAATGAGCAGTTCTTC TRBV27 once TRBJ2-1 TRBD2
CASSEGPWMGTALYEQYF TGTGCCAGCAGTGAAGGCCCCTGGATGGGGACAGCTCTCTACGAGCAGTACTTC TRBV2 NA TRBJ2-7 TRBD1